What follows are 8 T cell receptor beta chains derived from one specimen sequenced in a study of blood T cells in healthy people across ages. For the second PCR, which ran for about 7 to 11 cycles, a sample-barcoded 5' primer and a J-beta primer mix were used. TCRdb used MiXCR to reprocess the 5' RACE reads, holding one entry per CDR3 protein. The data show roughly 1.9 million distinct CDR3 sequences, approximately 40% seen once. Source material: blood. The receptors were sampled from a human donor in good health.

The rearrangement joins TRBV2 to TRBJ1-4; D may be TRBD1 (6 bases). Germline CDR1 is SNHLY and CDR2 is FYNNEI. This CDR3 has 12 amino acids. Deletions cut 10 bases from V and 3 bases from J, with 9 bases between. CDR3 DNA: TGTGCCACGTACAGGGCTAATGAAAAACTGTTTTTT. It codes for CATYRANEKLFF.

This clonotype was seen a few times. The CDR3 bases are TGTGCCAGCAGCCCCCGGGGAGAGGGGATCAATCAGCCCCAGCATTTT. Encoded protein: CASSPRGEGINQPQHF. This sequence joins TRBV7-6 and TRBJ1-5; TRBD1 is a possible D gene (5 bases). The CDR3 contains 16 residues. The germline V and J ends were trimmed by 5 bases and 3 bases, with 17 bases remaining between them. The germline V gene encodes CDR1 SGHVS and CDR2 FNYEAQ. Together with reference TRBV7-6 and TRBJ1-5, the CDR3 gives the full variable domain: GAGVSQSPRYKVTKRGQDVALRCDPISGHVSLYWYRQALGQGPEFLTYFNYEAQQDKSGLPNDRFSAERPEGSISTLTIQRTEQRDSAMYRCASSPRGEGINQPQHFGDGTRLSIL.

The chain links TRBV4-3 to TRBJ2-1; D might be TRBD1 or TRBD2, each matching 5 bases. In germline, CDR1 is LGHNA, CDR2 YSLEER. Trimming removed 4 bases at V and 9 bases at J, with 22 bases between. The CDR3 is 16 residues long. CDR3 protein: CASSLQRGGSAGEQFF. CDR3 nucleotide sequence: TGCGCCAGCAGCCTACAAAGGGGCGGCAGCGCGGGTGAGCAGTTCTTC.

This rearrangement joins TRBV5-5 to TRBJ2-7, with a tentative D call TRBD2 (6 bases). Trimming removed 6 bases at V and 1 base at J, with 14 bases between. The CDR3 runs 14 residues. CDR1 SGHKS and CDR2 YYEKEE come from the germline V gene (reference sequence). CDR3 sequence: CASTWDGLSYEQYF. CDR3 bases: TGTGCCAGCACCTGGGACGGACTATCCTACGAGCAGTACTTC.

The rearrangement uses TRBV6-5 and TRBJ1-4; D unresolved. Per germline, CDR1 MNHEY and CDR2 SVGAGI. V was cut by 5 bases and J by 10 bases, with 14 bases left in between. There are 13 residues in the CDR3. CDR3 DNA sequence: TGTGCCAGCAGTGCAGGTTTATTCGGAAAACTGTTTTTT. Amino acid sequence: CASSAGLFGKLFF.

This clonotype was seen more than once but under ten times. The V call is TRBV30, the J call TRBJ2-7; the D is unclear. The V and J ends lost 2 bases and 5 bases respectively, with 13 bases between them. The germline V gene encodes CDR1 GTSNPN and CDR2 SVGIG (reference sequence). The length of the CDR3 is 13 residues. CDR3 DNA: TGTGCCTGGAGTCGAGGCAGTAAGGACGAGCAGTACTTC. This encodes CAWSRGSKDEQYF.

The V call is TRBV20-1, the J call TRBJ2-1; D remains unclear. V was pared by 4 bases and J by 7 bases, with 17 bases between. Germline CDR1 DFQATT, CDR2 SNEGSKA (reference sequence). The CDR3 loop spans 14 amino acids. The CDR3 nucleotides read TGCAGTGCTACCTACGGATCTCTGAAGAATGAGCAGTTCTTC. This gives the protein CSATYGSLKNEQFF.

This clonotype was counted between two and nine times. The CDR3 reads CASSRRTGNNYGYTF. CDR3 nucleotide sequence: TGCGCCAGCAGCAGACGGACGGGGAATAACTATGGCTACACCTTC. The chain uses TRBV5-1 and TRBJ1-2; D gene ambiguous. V shed 4 bases and J shed 1 base, with 14 bases lying between them. Germline CDR1 reads SGHRS; CDR2 reads YFSETQ. This CDR3 is built from 15 residues.